The clone carrying this TCR beta chain has just a few counts. Its specificity is unknown. CDR3 size: 15 residues. The V gene lost 0 bases and the J gene lost 4 bases, with 12 bases spanning the gap. The data belong to a study of metastatic and nonmetastatic thyroid tumors. Overall study context: Malignant and benign thyroid patients had repertoires compared in peripheral blood and tumor or nodule tissue. Study conclusions and caveats: Versus benign nodules, malignant thyroid tumors reportedly had significantly higher TCR beta diversity, in blood and tumor.

No patient received treatment before thyroid surgery. Per the original data handling: What underpinned the distant-metastasis classifier for papillary thyroid cancer was the set of CDR3 differences across clinicopathological groups. TCRdb re-called the PCR reads via MiXCR. TCRdb's processing, not the authors', yielded these V and J calls. The sample shows 15,000 to 20,000 clones, roughly 26% of them seen only once. This sequence joins TRBV12-3 or TRBV12-4 and TRBJ1-2; possible D gene TRBD1, 6 bases. The sample taken for sequencing was tumor tissue. The sequence was obtained from a female donor with papillary thyroid cancer or a benign thyroid nodule (not recorded which). Some clones in this sample may be carry-over from other donors' samples. The CDR3 region is CASSLALGGGYGYTF. As DNA, the CDR3 is TGTGCCAGCAGTTTAGCGCTGGGGGGCGGCTATGGCTACACCTTC.